The clone carrying this T cell receptor beta chain was seen only once. This sample is part of a study of blood T cell repertoires in COVID-19. Study at large: In each case, the material was cDNA or gDNA derived from T cells, B-cell-depleted T cells, or PBMCs.

Sequencing was performed with immunoSEQ multiplex PCR; in TCRdb, only in-frame clones are kept and a portion is missing. Counted here are under 300,000 clones, around 86% occurring once; the ten biggest clones make up about 7.1%. The V and J ends lost 2 bases and 6 bases respectively, with 3 bases between them. This CDR3 has 11 amino acids. Germline CDR1 and CDR2: SGHTA and FQGNSA. The sample consisted of peripheral blood. This sequence joins TRBV7-2 and TRBJ2-3; D is unclear. This sequence was found in a woman aged 70-85 years with active or convalescent COVID-19. CDR3 sequence (DNA): TGTGCCAGCAGCTTACAGGATACGCAGTATTTT. Protein product: CASSLQDTQYF.